This passage covers 16 T cell receptor beta chains from one sample sequenced in a study of shared clonotypes between healthy human individuals. Profiling relied on immunoSEQ multiplex PCR, and the TCRdb table lists in-frame clones only, not all of them. The sample holds hundreds of thousands of clones; around 78% are singletons and the top ten take 9.5% to 15%. Material for sequencing was PBMCs. These TCRs come from a woman in her 40s in good health. Some clones in this sample may be carry-over from other donors' samples.

The chain links TRBV7-8 to TRBJ2-7; D possibly matches TRBD1 or TRBD2 (5 bases each). The V and J ends lost 0 bases and 6 bases respectively, with 24 bases between them. Germline V gene lookup returns CDR1 SGHVS and CDR2 FQNEAQ. The CDR3 covers 18 residues. CDR3 DNA: TGTGCCAGCAGCTTAGCGCGTCCGGGACGGTGGCAAGGAAGCGAGCAGTACTTC. It codes for CASSLARPGRWQGSEQYF.

There are a few counts of this clone. The chain uses TRBV7-2 and TRBJ1-5; the D is unclear. The CDR3 length is 13 residues. Germline-derived CDR1 and CDR2 are SGHTA and FQGNSA. Trimming removed 5 bases from V and 3 bases from J, with 8 bases in between. This CDR3 is CASSAVANQPQHF. The CDR3 nucleotides are TGTGCCAGCAGCGCCGTGGCCAATCAGCCCCAGCATTTT. The entire variable domain, with the rest obtained from reference TRBV7-2 and TRBJ1-5, is as follows: GAGVSQSPSNKVTEKGKDVELRCDPISGHTALYWYRQSLGQGLEFLIYFQGNSAPDKSGLPSDRFSAERTGGSVSTLTIQRTQQEDSAVYLCASSAVANQPQHFGDGTRLSIL.

The table lists this clone with a count of one. V gene TRBV10-3 combines with J gene TRBJ2-5; 8 bases align to TRBD1. Looked up from germline, CDR1 is ENHRY and CDR2 is SYGVKD. V was pared by 5 bases and J by 4 bases, with 9 bases of the junction left unmatched. This CDR3 is 15 amino acids long. CDR3 DNA: TGTGCCATCAGTCCGACAGGGGCGGAAGGAGAGACCCAGTACTTC. This gives the protein CAISPTGAEGETQYF.

The genes are TRBV6-1 and TRBJ2-1; possibly TRBD1 for D (6 bases). Trimming left V 4 bases short and J 0 bases short, with 10 bases between. This CDR3 region has 15 residues. From germline, CDR1 is MNHNS and CDR2 SASEGT. The CDR3 reads CASSAIQGSYNEQFF. The CDR3 nucleotides read TGTGCCAGCAGTGCGATACAGGGCTCCTACAATGAGCAGTTCTTC.

This clone was detected only once. This sequence joins TRBV14 and TRBJ2-1, with a tentative D call TRBD1 (6 bases). The CDR3 length is 15 residues. Germline CDR1 is SGHDN and CDR2 is FVKESK. V shed 0 bases and J shed 0 bases, with 6 bases lying between them. The CDR3 spells CASSQDRGSYNEQFF. The CDR3 bases are TGTGCCAGCAGCCAAGACAGGGGCTCCTACAATGAGCAGTTCTTC. Full variable domain (outside the CDR3, taken from reference TRBV14 and TRBJ2-1): EAGVTQFPSHSVIEKGQTVTLRCDPISGHDNLYWYRRVMGKEIKFLLHFVKESKQDESGMPNNRFLAERTGGTYSTLKVQPAELEDSGVYFCASSQDRGSYNEQFFGPGTRLTVL.

This clone was observed a single time. This chain links TRBV6-6 with TRBJ2-5; 9 nucleotides match TRBD1. The end of the DNA fits TRBJ2-7 better, so the J call may be wrong. The length of the CDR3 is 15 residues. CDR1 is MNHNY, CDR2 SVGAGI, per germline (reference sequence). The CDR3 sequence is CASSYSQGARNEQYF. Written as DNA, the CDR3 is TGTGCCAGCAGTTACTCACAGGGGGCAAGGAACGAGCAGTACTTC.

The sample holds a few counts of this clone. The chain employs TRBV19 and TRBJ1-5; 7 bases align to TRBD1. Per the germline V gene, CDR1 is LNHDA and CDR2 is SQIVND (reference sequence). Trimming removed 5 bases from V and 6 bases from J; junction bases left unmatched: 7. CDR3 length: 14 residues. CDR3 sequence: CASSAVQGFQPQHF. CDR3 DNA sequence: TGTGCCAGTAGTGCGGTACAGGGGTTTCAGCCCCAGCATTTT.

V is TRBV20-1 and J is TRBJ2-7; D uncertain. Trimming took off 3 bases at V and 3 bases at J, with 6 bases between the two ends. CDR1 and CDR2 from the germline V gene are DFQATT and SNEGSKA (reference sequence). The CDR3 has 11 amino acids. CDR3 amino acids: CSASSGYEQYF. DNA of the CDR3: TGCAGTGCTAGTTCGGGCTACGAGCAGTACTTC.

The V and J genes are TRBV5-1 and TRBJ2-7, with 10 nucleotides matching TRBD2. CDR1 and CDR2 from the germline V gene are SGHRS and YFSETQ. The CDR3 has 16 residues. V was pared by 5 bases and J by 3 bases, with 11 bases of the junction left unmatched. The CDR3 sequence: CASRRIFSGRFYEQYF. The CDR3, as DNA: TGCGCCAGCAGACGTATATTTAGCGGGAGGTTCTACGAGCAGTACTTC.

The chain has TRBV5-6 and TRBJ1-2; TRBD1 aligns across 7 bases. This CDR3 spans 12 amino acids. Germline assignment: CDR1 SGHDT and CDR2 YYEEEE. After removal of 3 bases from V and 5 bases from J, the junction contained 1 base not matched to a gene. In DNA, the CDR3 is TGTGCCAGCAGCTCACAGGGGTATGGCTACACCTTC. Translated, it gives CASSSQGYGYTF.

The V call is TRBV5-6, the J call TRBJ1-1; D remains ambiguous. The CDR3 has 14 residues. With 4 bases removed from V and 1 base from J, the gap between germline ends came to 11 bases. Germline V lookup: CDR1 SGHDT, CDR2 YYEEEE. The DNA for the CDR3 is TGTGCCAGCAGCCCCAACGGCCCGAACACTGAAGCTTTCTTT. Its protein product is CASSPNGPNTEAFF.

The V and J genes are TRBV30 and TRBJ1-5; the D gene is possibly TRBD1 (5 bases). The CDR3 sequence is 15 residues long. Trimming removed 2 bases from V and 4 bases from J, with 15 bases in between. Germline values: CDR1 GTSNPN, CDR2 SVGIG (reference sequence). CDR3 region: CAWSRSGKVNQPQHF. The DNA of the CDR3 is TGTGCCTGGAGTCGGTCAGGGAAAGTTAATCAGCCCCAGCATTTT.

V usage is TRBV4-1 and J usage is TRBJ1-2, with D unresolved. The CDR3 runs 16 residues. V was clipped by 0 bases and J by 4 bases, with 15 bases between them. Germline V CDR1 and CDR2: MGHRA, YSYEKL. CDR3 amino acids: CASSQDSGSPVYGYTF. The CDR3, as DNA: TGCGCCAGCAGCCAAGATAGCGGCAGTCCCGTCTATGGCTACACCTTC.

The chain carries TRBV6-1 and TRBJ1-1; 11 bases are shared with TRBD1. There are 15 residues in the CDR3. V trimming: 3 bases; J trimming: 4 bases; junction bases outside the gene matches: 4. Germline assignment: CDR1 MNHNS and CDR2 SASEGT. The CDR3 DNA is TGTGCCAGCAGTGATCGGGGACAGGGGGGCACTGAAGCTTTCTTT. Residues: CASSDRGQGGTEAFF.

Here the CDR3 DNA reads TGTGCCGCTGGACAGGGGGTTCAAGAGACCCAGTACTTC. It yields the protein CAAGQGVQETQYF. The J gene is TRBJ2-5, the V gene TRBV7-9; 10 bases map to TRBD1. There are 13 residues in the CDR3. Germline-derived CDR1 and CDR2 are SEHNR and FQNEAQ (reference sequence). The J segment lost 2 bases and the V segment lost 11 bases, leaving 5 bases of the junction unmatched.

The chain combines TRBV6-5 with TRBJ1-2; 9 bases agree with TRBD1. Germline loops: CDR1 MNHEY, CDR2 SVGAGI. This CDR3 is built from 15 residues. V shed 0 bases, J shed 7 bases, and the junction held 6 bases outside the gene matches. CDR3 region: CASSYSYRGRSGYTF. The CDR3 coding sequence is TGTGCCAGCAGTTACTCGTACAGGGGGCGGAGTGGCTACACCTTC.